This T cell receptor beta chain is from a study of cytomegalovirus exposure and HLA in healthy donors. A multiplex PCR was run with 60 Vbeta primers and 13 Jbeta primers. The method was immunoSEQ multiplex PCR; TCRdb's version includes in-frame clones alone and lacks a portion of them. In the table there are some 130,000 clones, more than 70% of which are singletons. With 7 bases clipped from V and 1 base from J, the junction kept 14 bases outside the gene matches. Per germline, CDR1 SGHVS and CDR2 FQNEAQ. CDR3 length equals 18 residues. V and J are TRBV7-8 and TRBJ2-3; TRBD1 agrees at 10 bases. The TCR originated in a man in his fifties or sixties in good health and CMV-seropositive. The material sequenced was PBMCs. CDR3 nucleotide sequence: TGTGCCAGCACCCCTCCCCGACAGGGGGCGTTTCGCACAGATACGCAGTATTTT. It yields the protein CASTPPRQGAFRTDTQYF.